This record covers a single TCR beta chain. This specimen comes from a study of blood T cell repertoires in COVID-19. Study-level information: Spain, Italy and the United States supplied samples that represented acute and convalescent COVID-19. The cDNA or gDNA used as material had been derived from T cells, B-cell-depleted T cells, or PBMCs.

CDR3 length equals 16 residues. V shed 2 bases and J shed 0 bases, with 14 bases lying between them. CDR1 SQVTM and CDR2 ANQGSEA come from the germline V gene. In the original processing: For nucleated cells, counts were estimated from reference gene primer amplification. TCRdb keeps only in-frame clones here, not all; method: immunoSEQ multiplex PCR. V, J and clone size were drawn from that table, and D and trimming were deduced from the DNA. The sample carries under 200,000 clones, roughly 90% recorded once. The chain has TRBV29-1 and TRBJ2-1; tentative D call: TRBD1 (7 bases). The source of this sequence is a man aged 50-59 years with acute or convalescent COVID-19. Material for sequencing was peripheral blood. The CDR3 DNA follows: TGCAGCGTTGAAAGGAGGGGGCTGAGCTCCTACAATGAGCAGTTCTTC. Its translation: CSVERRGLSSYNEQFF.